The clone carrying this T cell receptor (beta chain) showed up just a few times. Its antigen is unknown. TCRdb reanalysed the reads using MiXCR and keeps one entry per CDR3 protein. The sample includes some 320,000 distinct CDR3 sequences, 25% to 30% of them seen just once. This sample was included in a study of T cell repertoires in cytomegalovirus infection. Looking at the study overall: Peptides in the study included HLA-C-restricted and HLA-B-restricted CMV epitopes. TCR beta signatures that were public indicated CMV infection and matching HLA type.

Regarding the study as a whole: Identification of carriers of CMV plus the relevant HLA was achieved through cumulative public TCR beta family frequency. CMV-specific HLA-C-restricted TCR beta clonotypes dominated the ex vivo response.

Source: cultured PBMCs, taken from culture after CMV antigen stimulation. The origin of this receptor is a human donor in good health (CMV status not recorded). Some clones in this sample may be carry-over from other donors' samples.

The CDR3 protein is CASTLIQRAYEQYF. The CDR3 DNA reads as TGTGCCAGCACCCTGATTCAGAGAGCCTACGAGCAGTACTTC. This chain joins TRBV6-1 and TRBJ2-7; D gene uncertain. Germline V CDR1 and CDR2: MNHNS, SASEGT. The length of the CDR3 is 14 residues. V lost 7 bases and J 2 bases, leaving 15 bases between the germline ends.